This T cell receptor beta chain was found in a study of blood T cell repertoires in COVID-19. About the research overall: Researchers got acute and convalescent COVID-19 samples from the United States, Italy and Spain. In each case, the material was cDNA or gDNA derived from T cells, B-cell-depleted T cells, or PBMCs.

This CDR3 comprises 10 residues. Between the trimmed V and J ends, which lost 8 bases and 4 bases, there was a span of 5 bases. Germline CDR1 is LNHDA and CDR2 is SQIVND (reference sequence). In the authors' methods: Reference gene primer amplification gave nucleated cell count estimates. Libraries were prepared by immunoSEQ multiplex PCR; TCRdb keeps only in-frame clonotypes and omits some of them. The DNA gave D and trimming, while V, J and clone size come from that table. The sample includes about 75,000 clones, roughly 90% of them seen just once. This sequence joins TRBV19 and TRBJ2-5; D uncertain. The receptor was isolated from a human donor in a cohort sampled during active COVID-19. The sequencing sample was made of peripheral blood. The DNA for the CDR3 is TGTGCCAGTTATCGAGAGACCCAGTACTTC. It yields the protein CASYRETQYF.